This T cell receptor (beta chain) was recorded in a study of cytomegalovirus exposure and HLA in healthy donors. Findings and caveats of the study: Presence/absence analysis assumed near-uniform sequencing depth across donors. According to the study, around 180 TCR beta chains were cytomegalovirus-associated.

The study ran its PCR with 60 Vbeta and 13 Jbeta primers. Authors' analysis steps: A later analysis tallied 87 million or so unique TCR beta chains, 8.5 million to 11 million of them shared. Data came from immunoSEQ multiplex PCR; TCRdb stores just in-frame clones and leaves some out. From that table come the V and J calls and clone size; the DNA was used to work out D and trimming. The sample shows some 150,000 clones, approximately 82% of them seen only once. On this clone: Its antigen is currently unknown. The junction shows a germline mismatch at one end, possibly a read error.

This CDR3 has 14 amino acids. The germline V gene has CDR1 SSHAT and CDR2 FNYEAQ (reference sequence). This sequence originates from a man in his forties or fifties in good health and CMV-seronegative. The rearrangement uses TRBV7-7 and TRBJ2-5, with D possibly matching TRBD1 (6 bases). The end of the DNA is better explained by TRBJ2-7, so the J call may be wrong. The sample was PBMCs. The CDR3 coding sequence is TGTGCTAGCAGCTTAGGTACAGGGATCTACGAGCAGTACTTC. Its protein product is CASSLGTGIYEQYF.